This T cell receptor beta chain was captured by sequencing in a study of CD8 T cells in ankylosing spondylitis (TCRdb year 2017). Background on the whole study: The study set out to find disease-linked TCR variants by profiling T cell receptor beta repertoires in ankylosing spondylitis patients and healthy donors. The whole study cohort included 90 to 120 healthy donors and 25 ankylosing spondylitis patients. Samples of peripheral blood were taken, and for ankylosing spondylitis patients, synovial fluid was collected as well. Overall results and qualifications from the work: Significant enrichment of the disease-linked clones was reported in matched synovial fluid samples from ankylosing spondylitis patients. Some motif variants had previously been reported in the synovial fluid and blood of reactive arthritis patients, which suggests shared mechanisms of disease initiation. The disease-linked clones had a CD8+ phenotype and were found at relatively low frequencies in peripheral blood. A TCR beta motif of fewer than 10 highly homologous amino acid variants appeared characteristic of blood from ankylosing spondylitis patients.

CDR1 and CDR2, looked up from the germline V gene, are SGDLS and YYNGEE. The V end gives up 4 bases and the J end 3 bases, leaving 10 bases in the junction not matched to a gene. The CDR3 has 16 amino acids, counting the end cysteine and phenylalanine. Only the CDR3 portion is preserved as DNA: 48 bases, with reading frame beginning at the first base. TCRdb names Illumina HiSeq 2500 as the instrument used. Quantitative 5'-RACE with molecular barcodes was used to prepare TCR beta libraries. Per the source publication's procedure: A new computational method based on a probabilistic model of VDJ rearrangement was used to identify disease-linked TCR variants. In-frame beta chains were kept once TCRdb had trimmed the public reads at Q25 with fastp and called clones with MiXCR. Duplicate CDR3 protein sequences are folded into a single record with the most common DNA and genes. These V and J calls derive from TCRdb rather than the authors' analysis. Recorded for this sample are about 160,000 distinct CDR3 sequences; just over 9.5% of them occurred a single time. The ten largest clonotypes hold around 15% of the sample.

Note on this clonotype: It has no known antigen specificity. The record has no base qualities; no much larger clone is one base away.

The rearrangement joined TRBV9 to TRBJ2-3; TRBD2 agrees with 8 junctional bases. The source is a female donor with ankylosing spondylitis or in good health (not recorded which). The sequenced sample was blood, either unsorted or a sorted T cell fraction (not recorded which). The bases are TGTGCCAGCAGCCCGTCCGGGGCGGGAGGAACAGATACGCAGTATTTT. The translation is CASSPSGAGGTDTQYF.